This T cell receptor beta chain was sequenced for a study of T cell repertoires in cytomegalovirus infection. In the study overall: Well-studied HLA-B-restricted epitopes and recently identified HLA-C-restricted epitopes of CMV were both used in the study. Both CMV infection and a matching HLA type were indicated by public TCR beta signatures.

This CDR3 has 13 amino acids. V was pared by 0 bases and J by 2 bases, with 6 bases between. Looked up from germline, CDR1 is SGHKS and CDR2 is YYEKEE (reference sequence). TCRdb processed the reads anew with MiXCR; each CDR3 protein has one entry. Among fewer than 850,000 distinct CDR3 sequences listed, roughly 28% were seen once. Points on this clonotype: Its antigen is still unknown.

General study points: Predominance within the ex vivo response was attributable to HLA-C-restricted CMV-specific TCR beta clonotypes. Accumulated public TCR beta family frequency recognized individuals carrying CMV together with the relevant HLA.

The receptor was isolated from a human donor in good health (CMV status not recorded). Some clones in this sample may be carry-over from other donors' samples. Specimen: cultured CD8+ T cells from PBMCs, collected from culture after CMV antigen stimulation. The V gene is TRBV5-5, the J gene TRBJ2-7; no firm D call. The CDR3 DNA follows: TGTGCCAGCAGCTTGGCAGCAACCTACGAGCAGTACTTC. Amino acid sequence: CASSLAATYEQYF.